Described below is a single T cell receptor (beta chain) sequence and its context. Its antigen remains undetermined. Per-nucleotide qualities are absent, and no much larger clonotype sits a single base away. The sample is drawn from a study of graft-versus-host responses after intestinal transplantation (dated by TCRdb to the early 2020s). About the investigation overall: Multivisceral, liver-intestinal, or isolated intestinal transplants were received by the recipients. Anti-thymocyte globulin induction was given to all recipients, followed by maintenance tacrolimus and steroids for 2 to 4 years. Bulk TCR-beta CDR3 sequencing was used to track graft-versus-host and host-versus-graft alloreactive T cell clones in the graft, circulation and bone marrow after intestinal transplantation. To identify alloreactive clones, pre-transplant mixed lymphocyte reaction products were sequenced and compared with unstimulated pre-transplant donor and recipient T cells. A cohort of fewer than 25 intestinal transplant recipients, including one retransplant, was enrolled, and a few patients lacking pretransplant specimens were excluded. A peak of at least 4% donor T cells among recipient peripheral blood mononuclear cells was the definition used for donor T cell macrochimerism. Rather than going through the commercial service, samples from three later patients were sequenced in-house on an Illumina MiSeq and processed with MiXCR.

The library was made by the immunoSEQ multiplex PCR assay. For most patients, high-throughput TCR-beta CDR3 sequencing of genomic DNA was performed by Adaptive Biotechnologies. The original methods were these. Adaptive's ImmunoSEQ software was the source of the TCR sequencing data for roughly 19 patients, while a few other patients were processed with MiXCR and VDJtools. CDR3 nucleotide sequences shared between donor and recipient were removed because the origin of such sequences could not be assigned. At least 2-fold expansion over unstimulated cells and a minimum CFSE-low frequency of 0.002% (template counts) or 0.001% (read counts) were required for clones to be classified as alloreactive. Mappable clones were those detected in sequenced pre-transplant spleen, lymph node, or MLR CFSE-low populations of the donor or recipient. Cumulative frequency of alloreactive clones was calculated as a percentage of all sequences weighted by copy number. Drawn from immuneACCESS, this table holds only the in-frame rearrangements with V and J called that TCRdb kept. Clones are partly lost; checked studies trace under half to an unresolved V gene and leave the rest unexplained. For V, J and clone size, that table is used; D and trimming come from the DNA. Present in this sample are 4,100 or so clones, under 90% of which were seen just once. In total, the top ten clones hold under 7.5% of the sample.

The paper's findings and limits, for the study overall: The relatively low number and heterogeneity of intestinal transplant patients limited the conclusions. Early after transplant, declines in HvG clones were associated with peak levels of circulating GvH clones. High GvH to HvG T cell clonal ratios were observed in the allografts of patients with donor T cell macrochimerism. GvH clones were detected in recipient bone marrow, and some appeared earlier in ileal mucosa or blood, consistent with an intestinal mucosal origin.

There are 16 amino acids in the CDR3, from cysteine to phenylalanine inclusive. Solely the CDR3 DNA is kept, with 48 bases framed from the first base. Interpreted using the paper, the time point label stands for: postoperative day 105 after intestinal transplantation (dayNNNN = postoperative day). To isolate intraepithelial and lamina propria lymphocytes from graft specimens, dithiothreitol, EDTA incubations and collagenase D digestion were used. Serial intestinal graft biopsy specimens collected up to 600 days after transplant underwent bulk TCR-beta sequencing. The chain couples TRBV12-2 to TRBJ1-4; TRBD1, as called in the table, went unchecked against the DNA. TRBV12-2 is a documented pseudogene. This TCR was sampled from a human patient who received an intestinal transplant, so some T cells may come from the graft donor. The sample here was ileum tissue, taken 105 days after intestinal transplantation. The CDR3 here reads CASRLAQGATNEKLFF. The nucleotides are TGTGCAAGTCGCTTAGCACAGGGGGCAACTAATGAAAAACTGTTTTTT.